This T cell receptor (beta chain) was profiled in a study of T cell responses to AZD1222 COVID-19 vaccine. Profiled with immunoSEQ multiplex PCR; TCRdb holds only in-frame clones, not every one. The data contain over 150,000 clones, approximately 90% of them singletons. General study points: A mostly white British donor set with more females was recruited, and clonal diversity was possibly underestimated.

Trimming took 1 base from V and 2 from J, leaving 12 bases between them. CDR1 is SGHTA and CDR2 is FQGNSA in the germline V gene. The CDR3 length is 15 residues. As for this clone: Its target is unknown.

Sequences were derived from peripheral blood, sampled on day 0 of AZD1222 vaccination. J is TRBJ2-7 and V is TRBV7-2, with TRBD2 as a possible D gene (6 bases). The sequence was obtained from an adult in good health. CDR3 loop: CASSLVGTDPYEQYF. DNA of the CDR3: TGTGCCAGCAGCTTAGTCGGGACTGACCCCTACGAGCAGTACTTC.